This TCR beta chain was recorded in a study of blood T cell repertoires in COVID-19. Using immunoSEQ multiplex PCR, the repertoire was profiled, and TCRdb retains in-frame clones only, with some absent. Among 150,000 to 200,000 clones listed, 80% to 90% were seen once. Germline lookup yields CDR1 SGDLS and CDR2 YYNGEE. Between the trimmed V and J ends, which lost 0 bases and 4 bases, there was a span of 5 bases. The CDR3 is made up of 13 amino acids. This chain uses TRBV9 with TRBJ2-1; D gene uncertain. The receptor comes from a woman older than 75 with acute or convalescent COVID-19. Input material: peripheral blood. The CDR3 spells CASSVGPYNEQFF. The CDR3 bases are TGTGCCAGCAGCGTAGGTCCTTACAATGAGCAGTTCTTC.